The following is a T cell receptor beta chain sequence with its context. TCRdb redid the calling of the RT-PCR reads with MiXCR, one entry per CDR3 protein. The data contain more than 850,000 distinct CDR3 sequences, more than 15% of them singletons. This sample was included in a study of patients and donors after allogeneic stem cell transplantation. Between the trimmed V and J ends, which lost 1 base and 6 bases, there was a span of 17 bases. Germline lookup yields CDR1 DFQATT and CDR2 SNEGSKA (reference sequence). This CDR3 comprises 15 residues. Sequenced material: blood, either unsorted or a sorted T cell fraction (not recorded which). The rearrangement joins TRBV20-1 to TRBJ2-3; D gene unclear. This sequence originates from a human donor who was either an allogeneic HSCT recipient or a stem cell or donor lymphocyte infusion donor (not recorded which). It is not recorded whose cells these are; they may come from a transplant donor. CDR3 protein: CSARGSLRVRDTQYF. As DNA, the CDR3 is TGCAGTGCTAGAGGGTCTTTAAGGGTTAGGGATACGCAGTATTTT.